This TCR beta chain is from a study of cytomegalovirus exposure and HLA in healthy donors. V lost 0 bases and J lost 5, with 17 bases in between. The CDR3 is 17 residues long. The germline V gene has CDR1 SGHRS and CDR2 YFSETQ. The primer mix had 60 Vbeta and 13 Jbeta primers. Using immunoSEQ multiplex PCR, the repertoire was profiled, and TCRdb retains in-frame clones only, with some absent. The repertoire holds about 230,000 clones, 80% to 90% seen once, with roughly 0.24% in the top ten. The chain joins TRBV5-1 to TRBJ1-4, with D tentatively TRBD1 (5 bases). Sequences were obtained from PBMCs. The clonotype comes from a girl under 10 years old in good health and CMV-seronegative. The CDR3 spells CASSLDGGGGFNEKLFF. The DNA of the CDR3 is TGCGCCAGCAGCTTGGATGGGGGAGGAGGGTTCAATGAAAAACTGTTTTTT.